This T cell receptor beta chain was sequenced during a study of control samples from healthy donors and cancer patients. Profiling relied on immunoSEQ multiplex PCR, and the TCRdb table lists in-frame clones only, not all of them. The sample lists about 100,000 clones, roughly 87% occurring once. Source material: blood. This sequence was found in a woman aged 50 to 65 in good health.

The CDR3 protein is CAITRRSDTQYF. CDR3 DNA: TGTGCCATCACCAGGAGATCAGATACGCAGTATTTT. This sequence joins TRBV12-3 or TRBV12-4 and TRBJ2-3, with D hard to call. Trimming removed 10 bases from V and 4 bases from J, with 12 bases in between. This CDR3 has 12 residues.